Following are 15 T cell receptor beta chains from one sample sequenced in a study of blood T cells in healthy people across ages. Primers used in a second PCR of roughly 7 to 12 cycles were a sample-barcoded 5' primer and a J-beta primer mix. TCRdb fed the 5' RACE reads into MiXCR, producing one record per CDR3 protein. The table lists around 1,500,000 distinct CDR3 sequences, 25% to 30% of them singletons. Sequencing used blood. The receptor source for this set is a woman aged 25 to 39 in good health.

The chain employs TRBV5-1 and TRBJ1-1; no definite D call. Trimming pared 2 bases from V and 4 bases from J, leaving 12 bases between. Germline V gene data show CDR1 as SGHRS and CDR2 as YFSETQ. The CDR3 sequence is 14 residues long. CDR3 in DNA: TGCGCCAGCAGCTTTGCCATCGACGGCACTGAAGCTTTCTTT. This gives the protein CASSFAIDGTEAFF.

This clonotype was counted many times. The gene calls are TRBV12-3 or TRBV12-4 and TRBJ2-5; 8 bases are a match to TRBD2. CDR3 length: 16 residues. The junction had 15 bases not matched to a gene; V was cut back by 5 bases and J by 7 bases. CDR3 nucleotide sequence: TGTGCCAGCAGTCCTCAGCGGGGGCCGGCGTGGGGGACCCAGTACTTC. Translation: CASSPQRGPAWGTQYF.

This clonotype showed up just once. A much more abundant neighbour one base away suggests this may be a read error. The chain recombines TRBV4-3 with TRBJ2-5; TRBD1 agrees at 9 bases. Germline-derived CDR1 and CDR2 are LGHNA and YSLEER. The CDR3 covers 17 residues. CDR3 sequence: CASSQVAGTGLQETLYF. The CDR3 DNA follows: TGCGCCAGCAGCCAAGTTGCCGGGACAGGGCTGCAAGAGACCCTGTACTTC.

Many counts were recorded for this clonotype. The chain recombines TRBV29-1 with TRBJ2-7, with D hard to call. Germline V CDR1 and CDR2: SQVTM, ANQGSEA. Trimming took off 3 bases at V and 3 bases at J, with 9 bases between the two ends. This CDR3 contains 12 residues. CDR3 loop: CSVEVSYYEQYF. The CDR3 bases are TGCAGCGTTGAGGTCAGCTACTACGAGCAGTACTTC.

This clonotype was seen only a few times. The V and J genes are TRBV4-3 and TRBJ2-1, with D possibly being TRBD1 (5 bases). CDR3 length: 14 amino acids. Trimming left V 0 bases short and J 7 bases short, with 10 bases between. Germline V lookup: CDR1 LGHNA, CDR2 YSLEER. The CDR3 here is CASSQDGAVNEQFF. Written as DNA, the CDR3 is TGCGCCAGCAGCCAAGATGGGGCGGTGAATGAGCAGTTCTTC.

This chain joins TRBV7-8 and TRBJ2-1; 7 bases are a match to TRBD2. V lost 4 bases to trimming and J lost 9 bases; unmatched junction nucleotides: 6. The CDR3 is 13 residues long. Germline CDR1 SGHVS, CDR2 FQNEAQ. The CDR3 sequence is CASSSTSKIEQFF. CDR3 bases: TGTGCCAGCAGCTCGACTAGCAAGATTGAGCAGTTCTTC. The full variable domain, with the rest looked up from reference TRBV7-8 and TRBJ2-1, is GAGVSQSPRYKVAKRGQDVALRCDPISGHVSLFWYQQALGQGPEFLTYFQNEAQLDKSGLPSDRFFAERPEGSVSTLKIQRTQQEDSAVYLCASSSTSKIEQFFGPGTRLTVL.

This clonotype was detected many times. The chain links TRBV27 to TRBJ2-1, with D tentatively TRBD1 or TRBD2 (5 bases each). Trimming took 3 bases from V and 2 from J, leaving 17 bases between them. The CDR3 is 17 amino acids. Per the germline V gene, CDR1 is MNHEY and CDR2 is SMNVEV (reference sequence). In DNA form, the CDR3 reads TGTGCCAGCAGTTTTATTCGACTCCGGGGCCCCTACAATGAGCAGTTCTTC. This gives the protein CASSFIRLRGPYNEQFF.

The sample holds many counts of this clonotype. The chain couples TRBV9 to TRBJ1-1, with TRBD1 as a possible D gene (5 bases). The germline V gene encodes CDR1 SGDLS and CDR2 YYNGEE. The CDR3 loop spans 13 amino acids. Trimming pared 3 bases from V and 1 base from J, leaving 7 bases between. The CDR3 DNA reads TGTGCCAGCAGCGCTAGGGGGAACACTGAAGCTTTCTTT. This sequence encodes CASSARGNTEAFF.

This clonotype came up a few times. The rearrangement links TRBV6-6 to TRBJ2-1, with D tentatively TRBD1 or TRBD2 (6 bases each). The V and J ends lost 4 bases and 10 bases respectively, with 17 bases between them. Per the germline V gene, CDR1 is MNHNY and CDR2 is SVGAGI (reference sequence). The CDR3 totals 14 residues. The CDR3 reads CASSLSGALGEQFF. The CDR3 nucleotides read TGTGCCAGCAGTTTATCGGGGGCTCTCGGGGAGCAGTTCTTC.

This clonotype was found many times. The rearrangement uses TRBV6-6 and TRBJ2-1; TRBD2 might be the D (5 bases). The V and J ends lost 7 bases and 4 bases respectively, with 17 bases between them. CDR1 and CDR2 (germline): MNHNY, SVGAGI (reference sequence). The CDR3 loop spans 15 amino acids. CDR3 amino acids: CASTIRGMGYNEQFF. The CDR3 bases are TGTGCCAGCACCATTAGAGGGATGGGTTACAATGAGCAGTTCTTC.

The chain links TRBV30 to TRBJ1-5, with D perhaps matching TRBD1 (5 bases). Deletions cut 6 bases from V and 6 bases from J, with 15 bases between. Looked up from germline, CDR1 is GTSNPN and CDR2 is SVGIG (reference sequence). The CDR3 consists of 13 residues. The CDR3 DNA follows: TGTGCCTGTAAGCCGGCCGGGGGTCAGCCCCAGCATTTT. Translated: CACKPAGGQPQHF.

In nucleotides, the CDR3 is TGTGCCAGCACAGAACCGCGGGGGGGACAGCAGTTCTTC. This sequence encodes CASTEPRGGQQFF. This rearrangement joins TRBV6-1 to TRBJ2-1; 9 nucleotides match TRBD2. J gave up 11 bases and V 7 bases, and 9 bases lay outside the gene matches. CDR3 length: 13 amino acids. In germline, CDR1 is MNHNS, CDR2 SASEGT.

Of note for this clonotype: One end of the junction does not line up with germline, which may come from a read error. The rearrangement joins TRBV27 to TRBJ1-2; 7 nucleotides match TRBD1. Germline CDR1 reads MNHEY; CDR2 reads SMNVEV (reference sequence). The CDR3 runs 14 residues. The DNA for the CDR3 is TGTGCCAGCAGTTTAAGTGGACAGGTTTATGGCCACACCTTC. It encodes CASSLSGQVYGHTF.

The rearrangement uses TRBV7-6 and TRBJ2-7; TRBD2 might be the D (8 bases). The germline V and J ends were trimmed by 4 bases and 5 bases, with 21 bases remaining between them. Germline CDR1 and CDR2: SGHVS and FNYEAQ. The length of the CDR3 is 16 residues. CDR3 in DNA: TGTGCCAGCAGCTCATACAGGGGCGGGGGGCACGACGAGCAGTACTTC. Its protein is CASSSYRGGGHDEQYF.

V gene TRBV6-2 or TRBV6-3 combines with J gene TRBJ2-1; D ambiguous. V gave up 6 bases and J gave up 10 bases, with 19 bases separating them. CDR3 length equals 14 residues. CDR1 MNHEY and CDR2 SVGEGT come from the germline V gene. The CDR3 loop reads CASRTRPHAAEQFF. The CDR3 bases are TGTGCCAGCAGAACAAGACCGCACGCGGCCGAGCAGTTCTTC.